The 9 T cell receptor beta chains listed next were all sequenced from one sample in a study of cytomegalovirus exposure and HLA in healthy donors. The method was immunoSEQ multiplex PCR; TCRdb's version includes in-frame clones alone and lacks a portion of them. The repertoire holds 250,000 or so clones, with roughly 89% as singletons. Sequencing was carried out using PBMCs. The receptor set was obtained from a young man in good health and CMV-seronegative.

In this sample, this clone turned up once. This chain joins TRBV7-9 and TRBJ2-7; 7 bases are a match to TRBD1. V dropped 4 bases and J dropped 2; count of bases not matched to a gene: 11. This CDR3 contains 16 residues. The germline V gene encodes CDR1 SEHNR and CDR2 FQNEAQ (reference sequence). CDR3 sequence reads: CASSSSAQGEAYEQYF. CDR3 nucleotides: TGTGCCAGCAGCTCATCAGCCCAGGGGGAAGCCTACGAGCAGTACTTC.

This sequence joins TRBV28 and TRBJ1-1; D is uncertain. V was trimmed by 10 bases and J by 4 bases, leaving 13 bases between them. Germline V gives CDR1 MDHEN, CDR2 SYDVKM. This CDR3 has 12 amino acids. CDR3 protein: CATYWGATEAFF. For the CDR3, the DNA is TGTGCCACCTACTGGGGAGCCACTGAAGCTTTCTTT.

The rearrangement links TRBV5-6 to TRBJ2-1; 8 bases line up with TRBD2. There are 15 residues in the CDR3. V lost 2 bases to trimming and J lost 4 bases; unmatched junction nucleotides: 5. CDR1 is SGHDT, CDR2 YYEEEE, per germline. The CDR3 is CASSFDSGEYNEQFF. In DNA, the CDR3 is TGTGCCAGCAGCTTTGATAGCGGGGAATACAATGAGCAGTTCTTC.

The rearrangement links TRBV7-8 to TRBJ2-1, with a weak D call TRBD2 (6 bases). Trimming removed 0 bases from V and 2 bases from J, with 8 bases in between. The CDR3 length is 15 residues. Germline lookup yields CDR1 SGHVS and CDR2 FQNEAQ. In DNA form, the CDR3 reads TGTGCCAGCAGCTTAGCGCGCGGGGCCTACAATGAGCAGTTCTTC. As protein: CASSLARGAYNEQFF.

The chain employs TRBV5-1 and TRBJ2-7; D may be TRBD1 (6 bases). V was cut by 3 bases and J by 5 bases, with 9 bases left in between. CDR1 is SGHRS, CDR2 YFSETQ, per germline. The CDR3 length is 12 residues. CDR3 sequence reads: CASSSQGHEQYF. The DNA of the CDR3 is TGCGCCAGCAGCTCACAGGGTCACGAGCAGTACTTC.

The rearrangement links TRBV4-1 to TRBJ2-2; TRBD2 matches at 10 bases. Germline V gives CDR1 MGHRA, CDR2 YSYEKL. The CDR3 has 15 residues. V lost 4 bases, J lost 4 bases, and 3 bases stayed unmatched. The CDR3 here is CASSPGLARTGELFF. Written as DNA, the CDR3 is TGCGCCAGCAGCCCGGGACTAGCGCGCACCGGGGAGCTGTTTTTT.

The rearrangement joins TRBV28 to TRBJ2-7; weak D call: TRBD2 (6 bases). The V gene lost 6 bases and the J gene lost 1 base, with 10 bases spanning the gap. This CDR3 is built from 13 residues. Germline V gene lookup returns CDR1 MDHEN and CDR2 SYDVKM. The CDR3 DNA follows: TGTGCCAGCAGGGTGAGCGGGTCCTACGAGCAGTACTTC. Residues: CASRVSGSYEQYF.

The chain employs TRBV30 and TRBJ2-7; 7 positions agree with TRBD1. Germline V CDR1 and CDR2: GTSNPN, SVGIG (reference sequence). The CDR3 loop spans 11 amino acids. Losses at the gene ends were 5 bases for V and 6 bases for J; bases not matched to a gene: 4. Here the CDR3 reads CAWDRAREQYF. The CDR3 region has the DNA TGTGCCTGGGACAGGGCGCGCGAGCAGTACTTC. Full variable domain (missing parts from reference TRBV30 and TRBJ2-7): SQTIHQWPATLVQPVGSPLSLECTVEGTSNPNLYWYRQAAGRGLQLLFYSVGIGQISSEVPQNLSASRPQDRQFILSSKKLLLSDSGFYLCAWDRAREQYFGPGTRLTVT.

The chain joins TRBV7-2 to TRBJ1-2; D unresolved. The CDR3 length is 13 residues. Germline V CDR1 and CDR2: SGHTA, FQGNSA. V lost 0 bases, J lost 5 bases, and 7 bases lay in between. CDR3 sequence (DNA): TGTGCCAGCAGCTTAGCTCATCGGTATGGCTACACCTTC. It is translated as CASSLAHRYGYTF.